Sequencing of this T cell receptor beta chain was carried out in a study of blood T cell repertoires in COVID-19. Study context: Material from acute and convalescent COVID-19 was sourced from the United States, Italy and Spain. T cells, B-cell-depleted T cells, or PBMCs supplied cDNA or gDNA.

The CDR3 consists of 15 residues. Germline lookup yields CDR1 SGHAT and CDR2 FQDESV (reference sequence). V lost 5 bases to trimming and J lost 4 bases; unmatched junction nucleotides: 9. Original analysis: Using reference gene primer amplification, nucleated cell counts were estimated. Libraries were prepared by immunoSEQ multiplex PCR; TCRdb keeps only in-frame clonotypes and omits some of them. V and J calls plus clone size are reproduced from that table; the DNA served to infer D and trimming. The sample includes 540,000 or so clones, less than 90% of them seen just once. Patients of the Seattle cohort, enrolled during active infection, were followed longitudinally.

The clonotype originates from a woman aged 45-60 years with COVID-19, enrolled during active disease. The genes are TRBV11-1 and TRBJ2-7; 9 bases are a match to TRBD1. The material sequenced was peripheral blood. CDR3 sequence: CASSPGTGGGYEQYF. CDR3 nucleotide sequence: TGTGCCAGCAGCCCCGGCACAGGGGGCGGGTACGAGCAGTACTTC.